The 26 T cell receptor beta chains reported below all come from one sample, sequenced in a study of blood T cell repertoires in COVID-19. Assay used: immunoSEQ multiplex PCR; TCRdb lists only in-frame clones, some missing. The sample records 300,000 to 450,000 clones, 88% being singletons. The specimen sequenced was PBMCs or T cells enriched from blood (not recorded which). Receptors originate from a young woman who had been exposed to COVID-19.

This clone has only a few counts. The chain recombines TRBV3-1 (or the pseudogene TRBV3-2) with TRBJ1-5; TRBD1 matches at 9 bases. The CDR3 covers 14 residues. V shed 5 bases, J shed 6 bases, and the junction held 5 bases outside the gene matches. Germline V gene sequence: CDR1 LGHDT, CDR2 YNNKEL (reference sequence). CDR3 in DNA: TGTGCCAGCAGCTCTGGACAGGGGATTCAGCCCCAGCATTTT. Encoded protein: CASSSGQGIQPQHF.

The chain employs TRBV11-2 and TRBJ1-4; unclear D gene. Germline lookup yields CDR1 SGHAT and CDR2 FQNNGV. The CDR3 is 16 residues long. The V end lost 1 base, the J end lost 0 bases, and 9 bases lay between the germline ends. The CDR3 DNA is TGTGCCAGCAGCTTAGGAGAGGGTGCAACTAATGAAAAACTGTTTTTT. This translates into CASSLGEGATNEKLFF.

The rearrangement uses TRBV6-5 and TRBJ2-1; 10 positions match TRBD2. Germline lookup yields CDR1 MNHEY and CDR2 SVGAGI. The CDR3 consists of 14 residues. The ends lost 8 bases at V and 3 bases at J; junction bases unmatched: 4. CDR3 sequence reads: CASALAGVYNEQFF. The DNA of the CDR3 is TGTGCCAGCGCCCTAGCGGGAGTCTACAATGAGCAGTTCTTC.

The V and J genes are TRBV7-9 and TRBJ1-2; 8 bases line up with TRBD1. Trimming at V came to 0 bases and at J to 7 bases, leaving 13 bases not matched to a gene. The CDR3 consists of 17 residues. Germline V lookup: CDR1 SEHNR, CDR2 FQNEAQ (reference sequence). The CDR3 here is CASSLALGQGGLSGYTF. The CDR3 nucleotides are TGTGCCAGCAGCTTAGCCCTCGGACAGGGCGGGCTGAGTGGCTACACCTTC.

The V gene is TRBV25-1, the J gene TRBJ2-5, with 8 positions matching TRBD1. The CDR3 extends over 15 amino acids. Trimming took 6 bases from V and 1 from J; bases not matched to a gene: 7. In germline, CDR1 is MGHDK, CDR2 SYGVNS. This CDR3 reads CASSEDRGPQETQYF. CDR3 in DNA: TGTGCCAGCAGCGAAGACAGGGGTCCCCAAGAGACCCAGTACTTC.

CDR3 sequence (DNA): TGTGCCAGCAGCCCCGGGCCGGGACAGGGGAACATTCAGTACTTC. It encodes CASSPGPGQGNIQYF. The rearrangement uses TRBV7-3 and TRBJ2-4, with 10 bases identical to TRBD1. V dropped 5 bases and J dropped 7; count of bases not matched to a gene: 8. This CDR3 is 15 amino acids long. From germline, CDR1 is SGHTA and CDR2 FQGTGA.

The V call is TRBV10-2, the J call TRBJ1-3, with 7 bases identical to TRBD1. This CDR3 is 14 amino acids long. V shed 8 bases and J 0 bases; nucleotides not matched to a gene: 4. CDR1 is WSHSY, CDR2 SAAADI, per germline. Written as DNA, the CDR3 is TGCGCCAGCCGGGACAGCTCCTCTGGAAACACCATATATTTT. Protein: CASRDSSSGNTIYF.

This chain joins TRBV10-3 and TRBJ1-1, with D possibly being TRBD1 (5 bases). Trimming took 3 bases from V and 4 from J, leaving 9 bases between them. Germline assignment: CDR1 ENHRY and CDR2 SYGVKD. This CDR3 region has 13 residues. Here the CDR3 reads CAISDQGGTEAFF. In DNA, the CDR3 is TGTGCCATCAGTGACCAGGGAGGCACTGAAGCTTTCTTT.

The J gene is TRBJ2-7, the V gene TRBV28, with D tentatively TRBD1 (5 bases). CDR1 is MDHEN and CDR2 is SYDVKM in the germline V gene. Trimming pared 2 bases from V and 6 bases from J, leaving 11 bases between. This CDR3 is 13 amino acids long. CDR3 residues: CASSLVQTGEQYF. The CDR3 nucleotides are TGTGCCAGCAGTTTAGTCCAAACAGGCGAGCAGTACTTC.

The rearrangement links TRBV27 to TRBJ2-5, with 8 bases identical to TRBD2. Germline V gives CDR1 MNHEY, CDR2 SMNVEV (reference sequence). The CDR3 runs to 15 residues. The V segment lost 5 bases and the J segment 2 bases; nucleotides outside the gene matches: 7. The CDR3 here is CASSRGAGGQETQYF. Written as DNA, the CDR3 is TGTGCCAGCAGTCGGGGGGCGGGAGGACAAGAGACCCAGTACTTC.

The V gene is TRBV5-8, the J gene TRBJ1-4, with D unclear. V lost 0 bases, J lost 5 bases, and 14 bases lay in between. Looked up from germline, CDR1 is SGHTS and CDR2 is YDEGEE. The CDR3 spans 16 residues. Written as DNA, the CDR3 is TGTGCCAGCAGCTTGGAGATAGTGAGGTCAAATGAAAAACTGTTTTTT. Translating gives CASSLEIVRSNEKLFF.

The chain employs TRBV5-6 and TRBJ2-3; D is unclear. Trimming took off 0 bases at V and 2 bases at J, with 7 bases between the two ends. The CDR3 is made up of 14 amino acids. Germline V gives CDR1 SGHDT, CDR2 YYEEEE. In DNA, the CDR3 is TGTGCCAGCAGCTTGGAGCGCCCCACAGATACGCAGTATTTT. Translating it yields CASSLERPTDTQYF. Filled out from reference TRBV5-6 and TRBJ2-3, the complete variable domain reads DAGVTQSPTHLIKTRGQQVTLRCSPKSGHDTVSWYQQALGQGPQFIFQYYEEEERQRGNFPDRFSGHQFPNYSSELNVNALLLGDSALYLCASSLERPTDTQYFGPGTRLTVL.

V and J are TRBV7-9 and TRBJ2-7; D unclear. The germline CDR1 and CDR2 sequences are SEHNR and FQNEAQ (reference sequence). V lost 3 bases and J 2 bases, leaving 11 bases between the germline ends. The CDR3 runs to 14 residues. The CDR3 loop reads CASSFSRPPYEQYF. CDR3 DNA sequence: TGTGCCAGCAGCTTTTCCAGGCCCCCCTACGAGCAGTACTTC.

V usage is TRBV7-9 and J usage is TRBJ1-2; D gene ambiguous. Germline assignment: CDR1 SEHNR and CDR2 FQNEAQ (reference sequence). The CDR3 is 12 residues long. Trimming removed 2 bases from V and 12 bases from J, with 13 bases in between. The DNA of the CDR3 is TGTGCCAGCAGCTTATCCCTGAGCAAGCACACCTTC. It is translated as CASSLSLSKHTF.

The genes are TRBV12-5 and TRBJ1-2; D is unclear. Trimming stripped 0 bases from V and 6 bases from J, with 8 bases between. The CDR3 contains 13 residues. Germline V gene sequence: CDR1 LGHNT, CDR2 FRNRAP. CDR3 sequence reads: CASGLVLQDGYTF. For the CDR3, the DNA is TGTGCTAGTGGTTTGGTACTCCAGGATGGCTACACCTTC.

The chain couples TRBV30 to TRBJ2-5, with 10 bases fitting TRBD1. The germline V gene encodes CDR1 GTSNPN and CDR2 SVGIG (reference sequence). The CDR3 runs to 13 residues. V trimming: 3 bases; J trimming: 3 bases; junction bases outside the gene matches: 1. The CDR3 loop reads CAWRGTGEETQYF. In DNA form, the CDR3 reads TGTGCCTGGAGAGGGACAGGGGAAGAGACCCAGTACTTC. The variable domain in full, with the rest retrieved from reference TRBV30 and TRBJ2-5, is SQTIHQWPATLVQPVGSPLSLECTVEGTSNPNLYWYRQAAGRGLQLLFYSVGIGQISSEVPQNLSASRPQDRQFILSSKKLLLSDSGFYLCAWRGTGEETQYFGPGTRLLVL.

V and J are TRBV5-1 and TRBJ2-7; 13 bases line up with TRBD2. Germline V gives CDR1 SGHRS, CDR2 YFSETQ. Trimming removed 4 bases from V and 2 bases from J; junction bases left unmatched: 6. The CDR3 runs 16 residues. In nucleotides, the CDR3 is TGCGCCAGCAGCACAGGGACTAGCGGGATTACCTACGAGCAGTACTTC. This codes for CASSTGTSGITYEQYF. The variable domain in full, completed from reference TRBV5-1 and TRBJ2-7, reads KAGVTQTPRYLIKTRGQQVTLSCSPISGHRSVSWYQQTPGQGLQFLFEYFSETQRNKGNFPGRFSGRQFSNSRSEMNVSTLELGDSALYLCASSTGTSGITYEQYFGPGTRLTVT.

The chain carries TRBV9 and TRBJ1-1; D remains ambiguous. The CDR3 is made up of 13 amino acids. The V gene lost 1 base and the J gene lost 4 bases, with 8 bases spanning the gap. Germline V gene sequence: CDR1 SGDLS, CDR2 YYNGEE. CDR3 loop: CASSVREGTEAFF. The CDR3 DNA reads as TGTGCCAGCAGCGTACGGGAGGGCACTGAAGCTTTCTTT.

The chain couples TRBV10-1 to TRBJ1-5; D gene unclear. V lost 4 bases, J lost 5 bases, and 9 bases lay in between. The CDR3 runs 13 residues. Germline V gene sequence: CDR1 WNHNN, CDR2 SYGVQD (reference sequence). The DNA for the CDR3 is TGCGCCAGCAGTGGGTCCCGAGATCAGCCCCAGCATTTT. This encodes CASSGSRDQPQHF.

The rearrangement links TRBV2 to TRBJ1-2, with 11 bases matching TRBD1. Germline assignment: CDR1 SNHLY and CDR2 FYNNEI. V was pared by 6 bases and J by 6 bases, with 9 bases of the junction left unmatched. The CDR3 loop spans 15 amino acids. The CDR3, as DNA: TGTGCCAGCAGCGTTGCGGACAGGGGGCTAAATGGCTACACCTTC. Amino acids: CASSVADRGLNGYTF.

This clone appeared a few times. The genes are TRBV13 and TRBJ2-1; 13 bases fit TRBD2. Germline V CDR1 and CDR2: PRHDT, FYEKMQ (reference sequence). Germline trimming cut 5 bases from V and 9 bases from J; bases unmatched to any gene: 7. CDR3 length: 15 amino acids. CDR3 coding DNA: TGTGCCAGCAGCACCGGACTAGCGGGAGTCACTGAGCAGTTCTTC. It yields the protein CASSTGLAGVTEQFF.

The chain links TRBV3-1 (or the pseudogene TRBV3-2) to TRBJ2-1; D is possibly TRBD2 (5 bases). Trimming shortened V by 0 bases and J by 5 bases, and 11 bases separated the two germline ends. The CDR3 is 15 amino acids. Germline V lookup: CDR1 LGHDT, CDR2 YNNKEL (reference sequence). CDR3 nucleotide sequence: TGTGCCAGCAGCCAAGAGAGGGTCGGGGACAATGAGCAGTTCTTC. It codes for CASSQERVGDNEQFF.

The genes are TRBV2 and TRBJ1-4; TRBD1 matches 12 bases. The CDR3 extends over 16 amino acids. The V and J ends lost 5 bases and 8 bases, in that order; junction bases with no gene match: 9. The germline gives CDR1 SNHLY, CDR2 FYNNEI. CDR3 in amino acids: CASSPGTGGFSEKLFF. The CDR3 coding sequence is TGTGCCAGCAGTCCCGGGACAGGGGGCTTCTCCGAAAAACTGTTTTTT.

This chain uses TRBV2 with TRBJ2-2; D may be TRBD2 (5 bases). This CDR3 has 14 amino acids. Per the germline V gene, CDR1 is SNHLY and CDR2 is FYNNEI. V lost 7 bases and J 4 bases, leaving 13 bases between the germline ends. Here the CDR3 DNA reads TGTGCCAGCAAACGAGGTGGGAGCACCGGGGAGCTGTTTTTT. Its translation is CASKRGGSTGELFF.

V is TRBV28 and J is TRBJ1-2, with TRBD1 matching 7 bases. Trimming took 2 bases from V and 6 from J; bases not matched to a gene: 9. There are 15 residues in the CDR3. Germline V gives CDR1 MDHEN, CDR2 SYDVKM. This CDR3 reads CASSLLRGRYHGYTF. DNA for the CDR3: TGTGCCAGCAGTTTACTAAGGGGGCGATATCATGGCTACACCTTC.

The chain combines TRBV15 with TRBJ2-2; 9 nucleotides agree with TRBD2. Germline V CDR1 and CDR2: LNHNV, YYDKDF (reference sequence). CDR3 length equals 15 residues. V shed 1 base, J shed 6 bases, and the junction held 3 bases outside the gene matches. This CDR3 is CATSRVAGAAGELFF. DNA of the CDR3: TGTGCCACCAGCAGAGTAGCGGGAGCCGCCGGGGAGCTGTTTTTT.